Following are 26 T cell receptor beta chains from one sample sequenced in a study of blood T cell repertoires in COVID-19. Clones were sequenced by immunoSEQ multiplex PCR, and TCRdb holds only the in-frame ones, with some missing. The sample holds approximately 150,000 clones, about 80% seen once. The sequencing sample was made of PBMCs or T cells enriched from blood (not recorded which). All receptors come from a woman in her 70s in a cohort exposed to, infected with or recovered from COVID-19 (not recorded which).

The chain links TRBV11-2 to TRBJ2-5; perhaps TRBD1 as D (6 bases). Trimming stripped 4 bases from V and 5 bases from J, with 14 bases between. In germline, CDR1 is SGHAT, CDR2 FQNNGV. CDR3 length: 14 residues. CDR3 in amino acids: CASSSTPQGETQYF. The CDR3 coding sequence is TGTGCCAGCAGCTCCACACCCCAGGGGGAGACCCAGTACTTC.

The gene calls are TRBV5-1 and TRBJ2-3, with 14 bases identical to TRBD2. Trimming took 0 bases from V and 4 from J; bases not matched to a gene: 7. This CDR3 spans 18 amino acids. CDR1 SGHRS and CDR2 YFSETQ come from the germline V gene. This CDR3 is CASSLGGTSGSGADTQYF. The CDR3 bases are TGCGCCAGCAGCTTGGGGGGGACTAGCGGGAGTGGCGCAGATACGCAGTATTTT.

The chain uses TRBV19 and TRBJ2-7, with TRBD2 identical over 7 bases. J gave up 3 bases and V 4 bases, and 12 bases lay outside the gene matches. The CDR3 length is 16 residues. The germline V gene encodes CDR1 LNHDA and CDR2 SQIVND (reference sequence). The CDR3 DNA follows: TGTGCCAGTAGTAACCTCCCTGTAGCGGGTATCTACGAGCAGTACTTC. Translating gives CASSNLPVAGIYEQYF.

This clone showed up just a few times. The chain recombines TRBV3-1 (or the pseudogene TRBV3-2) with TRBJ2-2; 7 nucleotides agree with TRBD2. Germline trimming cut 1 base from V and 6 bases from J; bases unmatched to any gene: 14. The germline V gene encodes CDR1 LGHDT and CDR2 YNNKEL (reference sequence). CDR3 length: 18 residues. CDR3 residues: CASSQAGEGARIAGELFF. The CDR3, as DNA: TGTGCCAGCAGCCAAGCGGGGGAGGGCGCTCGCATAGCCGGGGAGCTGTTTTTT.

The J gene is TRBJ1-2, the V gene TRBV6-1; D not certain. Germline V gives CDR1 MNHNS, CDR2 SASEGT. V lost 3 bases and J 8 bases, leaving 13 bases between the germline ends. This CDR3 is 13 amino acids long. This CDR3 reads CASSDRSPFGYTF. In nucleotides, the CDR3 is TGTGCCAGCAGTGACCGTAGCCCTTTCGGCTACACCTTC.

This clone was recorded only once. The chain combines TRBV5-1 with TRBJ2-5; 16 nucleotides match TRBD2. The V and J ends lost 4 bases and 3 bases, in that order; junction bases with no gene match: 3. CDR3 length: 16 amino acids. Germline V gene data show CDR1 as SGHRS and CDR2 as YFSETQ. CDR3 loop: CASSTGTSGREETQYF. The CDR3 DNA sequence: TGCGCCAGCAGCACCGGGACTAGCGGGAGGGAAGAGACCCAGTACTTC.

The chain combines TRBV15 with TRBJ2-5, with 8 bases matching TRBD1. Trimming removed 5 bases from V and 0 bases from J; junction bases left unmatched: 2. CDR1 is LNHNV, CDR2 YYDKDF, per germline (reference sequence). The CDR3 has 14 amino acids. The CDR3 sequence is CATSRTGYQETQYF. CDR3 DNA sequence: TGTGCCACCAGCCGGACAGGGTACCAAGAGACCCAGTACTTC.

The chain recombines TRBV18 with TRBJ2-7; 11 bases are a match to TRBD2. Unmatched junction bases numbered 11, after V lost 1 base and J lost 6 bases. The CDR3 covers 17 residues. Germline V gene sequence: CDR1 KGHSH, CDR2 LQKENI. CDR3 in amino acids: CASSPRSRLAGTGEQYF. Here the CDR3 DNA reads TGTGCCAGCTCACCACGTTCGCGACTAGCGGGAACTGGCGAGCAGTACTTC.

This clone has more than one count but fewer than ten. This chain joins TRBV28 and TRBJ1-2; D gene ambiguous. The germline gives CDR1 MDHEN, CDR2 SYDVKM. The V end was cut by 2 bases, the J end by 8 bases, with 12 bases between. The CDR3 runs 13 residues. DNA of the CDR3: TGTGCCAGCAGTTTAATGGAGGCCGGCGGCTACACCTTC. Amino acids: CASSLMEAGGYTF.

The chain couples TRBV30 to TRBJ1-1, with D possibly being TRBD1 (6 bases). The CDR3 sequence is 15 residues long. CDR1 GTSNPN and CDR2 SVGIG come from the germline V gene (reference sequence). Trimming shortened V by 3 bases and J by 7 bases, and 21 bases separated the two germline ends. The CDR3 is CAWRGGLAGQGEAFF. The DNA for the CDR3 is TGTGCCTGGAGAGGGGGTTTGGCAGGGCAGGGTGAAGCTTTCTTT.

The chain couples TRBV20-1 to TRBJ2-7; 9 nucleotides agree with TRBD1. With 3 bases clipped from V and 3 bases from J, the junction kept 3 bases outside the gene matches. Per the germline V gene, CDR1 is DFQATT and CDR2 is SNEGSKA (reference sequence). This CDR3 is built from 13 residues. This chain's CDR3 is CSASRGQGYEQYF. The CDR3 DNA is TGCAGTGCTAGTAGGGGACAGGGCTACGAGCAGTACTTC.

In this sample, this clone turned up once. The rearrangement uses TRBV10-3 and TRBJ2-2; perhaps TRBD1 as D (6 bases). The CDR3 runs 17 residues. V dropped 6 bases and J dropped 2 bases, with 19 bases sitting between them. In germline, CDR1 is ENHRY, CDR2 SYGVKD. The CDR3 DNA is TGTGCCATCAGCCAGCGTTCTGGGGGCGCTAACACCGGGGAGCTGTTTTTT. Amino acid sequence: CAISQRSGGANTGELFF.

There are a few counts of this clone. The chain has TRBV7-3 and TRBJ1-6; the match to TRBD1 covers 10 bases. Germline CDR1 SGHTA, CDR2 FQGTGA. This CDR3 is built from 14 residues. Unmatched junction bases numbered 4, after V lost 5 bases and J lost 9 bases. The CDR3 reads CASSLGQGVSPLHF. CDR3 nucleotide sequence: TGTGCCAGCAGCCTTGGACAGGGGGTTTCACCCCTCCACTTT.

This clone was counted once. This chain joins TRBV11-1 and TRBJ2-1; TRBD1 agrees at 10 bases. J was trimmed by 2 bases and V by 0 bases; bases with no gene match: 4. CDR3 size: 17 residues. Germline values: CDR1 SGHAT, CDR2 FQDESV (reference sequence). CDR3 sequence (DNA): TGTGCCAGCAGCTTAGCGTTCGGGACAGGGGCCTACAATGAGCAGTTCTTC. It specifies CASSLAFGTGAYNEQFF.

The chain carries TRBV5-1 and TRBJ2-5, with 7 bases identical to TRBD2. Per the germline V gene, CDR1 is SGHRS and CDR2 is YFSETQ. This CDR3 region has 17 residues. J gave up 4 bases and V 0 bases, and 12 bases lay outside the gene matches. The DNA for the CDR3 is TGCGCCAGCAGCTTGGCCCCCGGCCGGGGCGGGGGAGAGACCCAGTACTTC. This encodes CASSLAPGRGGGETQYF.

This chain uses TRBV19 with TRBJ1-2, with TRBD1 matching 8 bases. The CDR3 sequence is 14 residues long. The V segment lost 5 bases and the J segment 6 bases; nucleotides outside the gene matches: 8. Germline CDR1 LNHDA, CDR2 SQIVND (reference sequence). Written as DNA, the CDR3 is TGTGCCAGTAGTCACGGACAGGGAAGGGATGGCTACACCTTC. Protein product: CASSHGQGRDGYTF. Drawing the rest from reference TRBV19 and TRBJ1-2, the complete variable domain is DGGITQSPKYLFRKEGQNVTLSCEQNLNHDAMYWYRQDPGQGLRLIYYSQIVNDFQKGDIAEGYSVSREKKESFPLTVTSAQKNPTAFYLCASSHGQGRDGYTFGSGTRLTVV.

V and J are TRBV7-8 and TRBJ2-4; 7 bases map to TRBD1. The CDR3 is 16 residues long. Germline loops: CDR1 SGHVS, CDR2 FQNEAQ. The trim removed 1 base at V and 6 bases at J, leaving 9 bases unmatched. The CDR3 reads CASSLGFNRGGNIQYF. The CDR3 bases are TGTGCCAGCAGCTTAGGATTTAACAGGGGTGGAAACATTCAGTACTTC. Variable domain in full (rest from reference TRBV7-8 and TRBJ2-4): GAGVSQSPRYKVAKRGQDVALRCDPISGHVSLFWYQQALGQGPEFLTYFQNEAQLDKSGLPSDRFFAERPEGSVSTLKIQRTQQEDSAVYLCASSLGFNRGGNIQYFGAGTRLSVL.

The genes are TRBV5-1 and TRBJ2-6; TRBD1 matches 10 bases. CDR1 SGHRS and CDR2 YFSETQ come from the germline V gene. This CDR3 is 17 amino acids long. The V and J ends lost 4 bases and 1 base, in that order; junction bases with no gene match: 5. Written as DNA, the CDR3 is TGCGCCAGCAGCGGGACAGGGGTAGCATCTGGGGCCAACGTCCTGACTTTC. Protein: CASSGTGVASGANVLTF.

The rearrangement joins TRBV7-3 to TRBJ2-2; the D gene is possibly TRBD2 (6 bases). CDR1 and CDR2 from the germline V gene are SGHTA and FQGTGA. This CDR3 region has 18 residues. V lost 0 bases to trimming and J lost 4 bases, with 18 bases between them. CDR3 in DNA: TGTGCCAGCAGCTTAACGGTCCGGGGCGGGACGGGCACCGGGGAGCTGTTTTTT. This encodes CASSLTVRGGTGTGELFF.

V gene TRBV6-5 combines with J gene TRBJ2-7, with 7 nucleotides matching TRBD2. The germline V gene encodes CDR1 MNHEY and CDR2 SVGAGI. J lost 3 bases, V lost 0 bases, and 8 bases had no gene match. The CDR3 length is 16 residues. Written as DNA, the CDR3 is TGTGCCAGCAGTTACTCGATGCCAGCTAGCGGCTACGAGCAGTACTTC. It translates to CASSYSMPASGYEQYF.

The chain carries TRBV6-5 and TRBJ2-5; D may be TRBD1 (5 bases). Germline V CDR1 and CDR2: MNHEY, SVGAGI. V dropped 5 bases and J dropped 2 bases, with 12 bases sitting between them. CDR3 length: 14 residues. CDR3: CASSHRQNQETQYF. The CDR3 nucleotides are TGTGCCAGCAGTCACCGACAGAATCAAGAGACCCAGTACTTC.

This chain links TRBV7-8 with TRBJ2-7; unclear D gene. Trimming stripped 5 bases from V and 3 bases from J, with 11 bases between. The CDR3 loop spans 13 amino acids. Germline CDR1 reads SGHVS; CDR2 reads FQNEAQ. For the CDR3, the DNA is TGTGCCAGCAGCGTCCTAGGCGGCTACGAGCAGTACTTC. Translating it yields CASSVLGGYEQYF. Filled out from reference TRBV7-8 and TRBJ2-7, the complete variable domain reads GAGVSQSPRYKVAKRGQDVALRCDPISGHVSLFWYQQALGQGPEFLTYFQNEAQLDKSGLPSDRFFAERPEGSVSTLKIQRTQQEDSAVYLCASSVLGGYEQYFGPGTRLTVT.

The chain uses TRBV14 and TRBJ2-3; D uncertain. Trimming took off 1 base at V and 7 bases at J, with 3 bases between the two ends. CDR3 size: 11 residues. Germline CDR1 is SGHDN and CDR2 is FVKESK. The CDR3 reads CASSQGHTQYF. CDR3 coding DNA: TGTGCCAGCAGCCAAGGGCATACGCAGTATTTT.

The chain couples TRBV19 to TRBJ2-3, with TRBD1 identical over 8 bases. Per germline, CDR1 LNHDA and CDR2 SQIVND (reference sequence). The CDR3 is 16 amino acids. With V trimmed by 6 bases and J by 2 bases, 10 bases remained unmatched. In DNA, the CDR3 is TGTGCCAGTAGCCCCGGGCAGGGGGCCCCCACAGATACGCAGTATTTT. It yields the protein CASSPGQGAPTDTQYF.

CDR3 DNA: TGTGCCAGTAAACAGGGCGGAACTAATGAGCAGTTCTTC. The encoded protein is CASKQGGTNEQFF. The V gene is TRBV19, the J gene TRBJ2-1, with D possibly TRBD1 on 6 matching bases. The V end was cut by 7 bases, the J end by 7 bases, with 14 bases between. The CDR3 runs 13 residues. Germline lookup yields CDR1 LNHDA and CDR2 SQIVND (reference sequence).

The V call is TRBV1, the J call TRBJ1-6; TRBD1, the D gene given by the table, was not confirmed from the DNA. TRBV1 is shown as a pseudogene. This CDR3 has 17 residues. CDR3 nucleotide sequence: TGCACCAGCAGCCCAAACCGCTCGACAGAGGATAATTCACCCCTCCACTTT. Protein sequence: CTSSPNRSTEDNSPLHF.